Below, 10 T cell receptor beta chains from the same sample are listed, as sequenced in a study of blood T cell repertoires in COVID-19. This table comes from immunoSEQ multiplex PCR, and its TCRdb copy is limited to in-frame clones, with some not included. The sample lists about 280,000 clones, 85% to 90% occurring once. Sequenced: PBMCs or T cells enriched from blood (not recorded which). These receptors originate from an older woman in a cohort exposed to, infected with or recovered from COVID-19 (not recorded which).

This clone appeared a single time. The V and J genes are TRBV12-3 or TRBV12-4 and TRBJ1-1; a possible D gene is TRBD1 (6 bases). The CDR3 spans 13 residues. V dropped 5 bases and J dropped 7 bases, with 14 bases sitting between them. CDR3 DNA: TGTGCCAGCAGTCGGGGGGGCTTTGTTGAAGCTTTCTTT. It specifies CASSRGGFVEAFF.

This sequence joins TRBV19 and TRBJ2-7, with D possibly matching TRBD1 (6 bases). CDR1 is LNHDA and CDR2 is SQIVND in the germline V gene (reference sequence). The V end was cut by 3 bases, the J end by 0 bases, with 12 bases between. CDR3 size: 15 residues. The CDR3 reads CASSISPGASYEQYF. The DNA of the CDR3 is TGTGCCAGTAGTATTTCCCCAGGGGCCTCCTACGAGCAGTACTTC.

The rearrangement links TRBV7-9 to TRBJ2-7; 10 bases agree with TRBD1. The CDR3 is 13 amino acids. V shed 1 base, J shed 10 bases, and the junction held 4 bases outside the gene matches. CDR1 is SEHNR and CDR2 is FQNEAQ in the germline V gene (reference sequence). The CDR3 sequence: CASSLEGQGYQYF. DNA for the CDR3: TGTGCCAGCAGCTTAGAGGGACAGGGGTATCAGTACTTC.

This chain joins TRBV5-4 and TRBJ2-3; tentative D call: TRBD2 (6 bases). CDR1 is SGHNT, CDR2 YYREEE, per germline (reference sequence). This CDR3 is built from 12 residues. With 4 bases removed from V and 10 bases from J, the gap between germline ends came to 13 bases. Here the CDR3 DNA reads TGTGCCAGCAGCCCGCGGGGAGCTGCGCAGTATTTT. It is translated as CASSPRGAAQYF.

This sequence joins TRBV7-2 and TRBJ2-7; possible D gene TRBD2, 5 bases. Trimming took 1 base from V and 0 from J, leaving 10 bases between them. The CDR3 contains 15 residues. CDR1 is SGHTA and CDR2 is FQGNSA in the germline V gene. CDR3 amino acids: CASSLEVGSSYEQYF. CDR3 sequence (DNA): TGTGCCAGCAGCTTAGAGGTAGGGAGCTCCTACGAGCAGTACTTC.

This clone was counted once. The chain employs TRBV7-3 and TRBJ2-1, with 7 bases matching TRBD2. Germline V gives CDR1 SGHTA, CDR2 FQGTGA. V shed 5 bases, J shed 10 bases, and the junction held 8 bases outside the gene matches. There are 13 residues in the CDR3. This CDR3 is CASSPTNGGEQFF. The CDR3 DNA reads TGTGCCAGCAGCCCGACTAACGGGGGGGAGCAGTTCTTC. Combining the CDR3 with reference TRBV7-3 and TRBJ2-1 gives the whole variable domain GAGVSQTPSNKVTEKGKYVELRCDPISGHTALYWYRQSLGQGPEFLIYFQGTGAADDSGLPNDRFFAVRPEGSVSTLKIQRTERGDSAVYLCASSPTNGGEQFFGPGTRLTVL.

The chain uses TRBV7-3 and TRBJ2-1, with 11 bases aligning to TRBD2. Germline V gene data show CDR1 as SGHTA and CDR2 as FQGTGA. This CDR3 is built from 15 residues. After removal of 3 bases from V and 7 bases from J, the junction contained 5 bases not matched to a gene. CDR3 residues: CASSFSGTSGNEQFF. The CDR3 DNA sequence: TGTGCCAGCAGCTTTTCCGGGACTAGCGGTAATGAGCAGTTCTTC.

V is TRBV5-1 and J is TRBJ2-1, with 8 bases lining up with TRBD2. V trimming: 4 bases; J trimming: 10 bases; junction bases outside the gene matches: 16. There are 16 residues in the CDR3. Germline lookup yields CDR1 SGHRS and CDR2 YFSETQ. CDR3 amino acids: CASSPRGAGVSQEQFF. In DNA, the CDR3 is TGCGCCAGCAGCCCGCGGGGGGCGGGAGTTTCACAAGAGCAGTTCTTC.

The V gene is TRBV29-1, the J gene TRBJ2-7, with D perhaps TRBD2 (5 bases). The V end lost 3 bases, the J end lost 5 bases, and 11 bases lay between the germline ends. Germline V gives CDR1 SQVTM, CDR2 ANQGSEA. The CDR3 runs to 12 residues. The CDR3 DNA follows: TGCAGCGTTGATCTAGGGAGCGACGAGCAGTACTTC. Translation gives CSVDLGSDEQYF.

V and J are TRBV7-2 and TRBJ2-3; 9 positions match TRBD2. Looked up from germline, CDR1 is SGHTA and CDR2 is FQGNSA. The CDR3 loop spans 15 amino acids. After removal of 8 bases from V and 4 bases from J, the junction contained 10 bases not matched to a gene. CDR3 amino acids: CASGSSGRVADTQYF. The CDR3 DNA is TGTGCCAGCGGTAGTAGCGGGAGAGTCGCAGATACGCAGTATTTT. The whole variable domain, filled in from reference TRBV7-2 and TRBJ2-3, reads GAGVSQSPSNKVTEKGKDVELRCDPISGHTALYWYRQSLGQGLEFLIYFQGNSAPDKSGLPSDRFSAERTGGSVSTLTIQRTQQEDSAVYLCASGSSGRVADTQYFGPGTRLTVL.